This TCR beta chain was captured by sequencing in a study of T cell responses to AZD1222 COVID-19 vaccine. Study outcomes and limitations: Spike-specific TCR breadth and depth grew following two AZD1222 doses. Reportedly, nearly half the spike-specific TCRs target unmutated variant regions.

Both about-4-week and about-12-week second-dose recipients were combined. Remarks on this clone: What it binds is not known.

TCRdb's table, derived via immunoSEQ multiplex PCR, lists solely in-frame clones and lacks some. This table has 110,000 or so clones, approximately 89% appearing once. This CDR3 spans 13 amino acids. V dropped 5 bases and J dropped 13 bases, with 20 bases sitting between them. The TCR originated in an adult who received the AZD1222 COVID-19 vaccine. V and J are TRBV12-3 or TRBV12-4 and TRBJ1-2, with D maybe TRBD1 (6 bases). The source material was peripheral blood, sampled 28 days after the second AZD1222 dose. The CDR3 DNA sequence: TGTGCCAGCAGTCCCCTGACAGGTCCTTCAGGCACCTTC. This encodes CASSPLTGPSGTF.